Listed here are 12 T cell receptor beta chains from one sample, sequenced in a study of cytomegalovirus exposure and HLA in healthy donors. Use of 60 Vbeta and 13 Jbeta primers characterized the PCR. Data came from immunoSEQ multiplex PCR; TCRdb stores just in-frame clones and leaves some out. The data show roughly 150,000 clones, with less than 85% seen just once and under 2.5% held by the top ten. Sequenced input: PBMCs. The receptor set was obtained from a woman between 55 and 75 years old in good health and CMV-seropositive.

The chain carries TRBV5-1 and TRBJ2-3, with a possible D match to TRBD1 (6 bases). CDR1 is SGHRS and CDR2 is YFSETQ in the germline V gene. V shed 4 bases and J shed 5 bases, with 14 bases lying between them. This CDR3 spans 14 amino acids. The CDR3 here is CASSLQGTGDTQYF. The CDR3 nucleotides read TGCGCCAGCAGCCTACAGGGAACGGGAGATACGCAGTATTTT.

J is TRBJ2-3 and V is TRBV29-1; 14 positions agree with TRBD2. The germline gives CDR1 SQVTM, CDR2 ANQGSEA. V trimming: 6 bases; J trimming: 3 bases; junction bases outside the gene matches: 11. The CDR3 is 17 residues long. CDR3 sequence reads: CSVGGTSGSEGTDTQYF. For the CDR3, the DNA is TGCAGCGTCGGCGGGACTAGCGGGAGTGAAGGTACAGATACGCAGTATTTT.

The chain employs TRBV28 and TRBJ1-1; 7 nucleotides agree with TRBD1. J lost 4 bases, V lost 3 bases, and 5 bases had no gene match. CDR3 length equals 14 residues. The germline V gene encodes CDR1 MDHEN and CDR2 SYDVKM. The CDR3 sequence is CASSLQGESTEAFF. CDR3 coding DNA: TGTGCCAGCAGTTTGCAGGGGGAGAGCACTGAAGCTTTCTTT.

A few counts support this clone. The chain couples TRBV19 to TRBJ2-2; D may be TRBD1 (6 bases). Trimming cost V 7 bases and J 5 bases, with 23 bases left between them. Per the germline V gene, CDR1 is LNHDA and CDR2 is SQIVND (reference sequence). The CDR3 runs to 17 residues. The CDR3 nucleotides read TGTGCCAGTACTCCCCCCCGGGGCAGGGGACCTACCGGGGAGCTGTTTTTT. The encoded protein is CASTPPRGRGPTGELFF.

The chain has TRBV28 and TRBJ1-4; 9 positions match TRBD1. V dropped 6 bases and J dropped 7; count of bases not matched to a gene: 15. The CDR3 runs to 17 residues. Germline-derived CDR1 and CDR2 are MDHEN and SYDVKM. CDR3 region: CASRSPSTGGGVEKLFF. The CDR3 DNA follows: TGTGCCAGCAGGTCACCCTCTACAGGGGGCGGCGTTGAAAAACTGTTTTTT. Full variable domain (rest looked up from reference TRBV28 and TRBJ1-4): DVKVTQSSRYLVKRTGEKVFLECVQDMDHENMFWYRQDPGLGLRLIYFSYDVKMKEKGDIPEGYSVSREKKERFSLILESASTNQTSMYLCASRSPSTGGGVEKLFFGSGTQLSVL.

This CDR3 is CASSSSGTSSYEQYF. DNA for the CDR3: TGTGCCAGCAGCTCATCCGGGACTAGCTCCTACGAGCAGTACTTC. The rearrangement joins TRBV9 to TRBJ2-7, with TRBD2 matching over 8 bases. The trim removed 4 bases at V and 0 bases at J, leaving 6 bases unmatched. Germline CDR1 is SGDLS and CDR2 is YYNGEE. The CDR3 is 15 amino acids.

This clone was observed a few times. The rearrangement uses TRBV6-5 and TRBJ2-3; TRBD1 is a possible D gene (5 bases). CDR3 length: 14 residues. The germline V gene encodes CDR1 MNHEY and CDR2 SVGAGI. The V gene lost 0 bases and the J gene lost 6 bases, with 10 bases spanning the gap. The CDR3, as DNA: TGTGCCAGCAGTTACTCGCAGGGCCGGGATACGCAGTATTTT. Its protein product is CASSYSQGRDTQYF.

CDR3 sequence (DNA): TGTGCCAGCACCCCCTGGCGGGACGCCTACAATGAGCAGTTCTTC. It yields the protein CASTPWRDAYNEQFF. The gene calls are TRBV27 and TRBJ2-1, with D possibly being TRBD2 (6 bases). Germline CDR1 and CDR2: MNHEY and SMNVEV (reference sequence). This CDR3 contains 15 residues. The V gene lost 7 bases and the J gene lost 2 bases, with 15 bases spanning the gap.

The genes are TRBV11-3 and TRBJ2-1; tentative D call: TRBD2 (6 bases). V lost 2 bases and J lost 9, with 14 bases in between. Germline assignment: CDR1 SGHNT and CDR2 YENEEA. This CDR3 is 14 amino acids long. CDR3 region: CASSLSGDLGEQFF. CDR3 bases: TGTGCCAGCAGCTTATCGGGAGATTTGGGTGAGCAGTTCTTC. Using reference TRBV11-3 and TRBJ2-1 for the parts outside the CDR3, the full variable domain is EAGVVQSPRYKIIEKKQPVAFWCNPISGHNTLYWYLQNLGQGPELLIRYENEEAVDDSQLPKDRFSAERLKGVDSTLKIQPAELGDSAVYLCASSLSGDLGEQFFGPGTRLTVL.

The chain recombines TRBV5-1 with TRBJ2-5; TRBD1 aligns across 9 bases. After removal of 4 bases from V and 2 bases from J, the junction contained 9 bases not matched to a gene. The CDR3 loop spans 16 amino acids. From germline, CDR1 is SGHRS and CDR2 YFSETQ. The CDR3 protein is CASSPNPGQGQETQYF. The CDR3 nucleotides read TGCGCCAGCAGCCCCAACCCGGGACAGGGACAAGAGACCCAGTACTTC. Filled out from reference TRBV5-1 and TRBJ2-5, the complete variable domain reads KAGVTQTPRYLIKTRGQQVTLSCSPISGHRSVSWYQQTPGQGLQFLFEYFSETQRNKGNFPGRFSGRQFSNSRSEMNVSTLELGDSALYLCASSPNPGQGQETQYFGPGTRLLVL.

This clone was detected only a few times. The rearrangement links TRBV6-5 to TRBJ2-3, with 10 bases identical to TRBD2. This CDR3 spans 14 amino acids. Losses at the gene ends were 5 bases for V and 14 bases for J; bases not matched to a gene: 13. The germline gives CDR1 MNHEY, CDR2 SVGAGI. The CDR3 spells CASSVLGGTSVWYF. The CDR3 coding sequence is TGTGCCAGCAGTGTGTTGGGGGGGACTAGCGTTTGGTATTTT.

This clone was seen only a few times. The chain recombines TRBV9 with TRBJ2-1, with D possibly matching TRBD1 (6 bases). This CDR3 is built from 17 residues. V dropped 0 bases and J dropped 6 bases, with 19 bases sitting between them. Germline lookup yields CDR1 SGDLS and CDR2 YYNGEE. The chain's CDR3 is CASSVVGDVVGGNEQFF. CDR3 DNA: TGTGCCAGCAGCGTAGTGGGGGATGTTGTAGGGGGCAATGAGCAGTTCTTC.